This TCR beta chain originates from a study of human T cells and chemical hapten exposure. Across the study: Alopecia areata, totalis and universalis patients, mostly female, were included.

Time point here: patch test 3, about 24 weeks after DPC sensitization. Stated treatment: therapeutic diphenylcyclopropenone sensitization with weekly scalp DPC. Sample donors consisted of patients with alopecia, aged 18 to 70 years, who were suitable for DPC. TCRdb itself ran the RACE reads through MiXCR, one entry per CDR3 protein. This table has about 82,000 distinct CDR3 sequences, under 15% appearing once. In its sample, this clonotype was seen a few times. As yet, its antigen is unknown. This CDR3 has 15 amino acids. Trimming stripped 0 bases from V and 6 bases from J, with 15 bases between. Germline assignment: CDR1 LGHDT and CDR2 YNNKEL (reference sequence). Points from the study as a whole: Donors had alopecia, so their immune response may differ from healthy people's. Expanded TCRs made up significantly more big CDR3 similarity clusters than controls did.

This TCR was sampled from a woman in her forties or fifties with alopecia areata. Some clones in this sample may be carry-over from other donors' samples. The V gene is TRBV3-1, the J gene TRBJ2-7; perhaps TRBD2 as D (5 bases). The sample in question was whole blood, obtained in connection with sensitization to the hapten diphenylcyclopropenone (DPC). CDR3 bases: TGTGCCAGCAGCCAAGATTTGGGAGAGGTACGCGAGCAGTACTTC. This gives the protein CASSQDLGEVREQYF.